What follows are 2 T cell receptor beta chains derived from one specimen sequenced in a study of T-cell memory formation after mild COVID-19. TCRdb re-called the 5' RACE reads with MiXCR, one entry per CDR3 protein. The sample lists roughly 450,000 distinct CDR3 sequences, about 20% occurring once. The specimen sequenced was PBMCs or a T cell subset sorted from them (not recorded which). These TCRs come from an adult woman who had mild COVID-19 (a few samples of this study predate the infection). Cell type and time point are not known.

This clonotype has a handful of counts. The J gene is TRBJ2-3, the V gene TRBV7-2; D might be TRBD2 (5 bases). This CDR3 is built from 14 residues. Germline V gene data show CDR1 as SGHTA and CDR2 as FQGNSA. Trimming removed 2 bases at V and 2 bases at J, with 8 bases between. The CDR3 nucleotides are TGTGCCAGCAGCTTACGGACTGCCACAGATACGCAGTATTTT. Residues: CASSLRTATDTQYF. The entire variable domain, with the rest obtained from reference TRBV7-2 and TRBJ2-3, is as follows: GAGVSQSPSNKVTEKGKDVELRCDPISGHTALYWYRQSLGQGLEFLIYFQGNSAPDKSGLPSDRFSAERTGGSVSTLTIQRTQQEDSAVYLCASSLRTATDTQYFGPGTRLTVL.

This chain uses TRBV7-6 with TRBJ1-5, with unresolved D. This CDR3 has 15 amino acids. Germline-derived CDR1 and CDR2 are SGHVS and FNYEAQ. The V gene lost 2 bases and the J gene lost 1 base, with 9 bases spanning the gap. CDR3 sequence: CASSLSGHSNQPQHF. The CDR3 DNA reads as TGTGCCAGCAGCTTAAGTGGTCACAGCAATCAGCCCCAGCATTTT.